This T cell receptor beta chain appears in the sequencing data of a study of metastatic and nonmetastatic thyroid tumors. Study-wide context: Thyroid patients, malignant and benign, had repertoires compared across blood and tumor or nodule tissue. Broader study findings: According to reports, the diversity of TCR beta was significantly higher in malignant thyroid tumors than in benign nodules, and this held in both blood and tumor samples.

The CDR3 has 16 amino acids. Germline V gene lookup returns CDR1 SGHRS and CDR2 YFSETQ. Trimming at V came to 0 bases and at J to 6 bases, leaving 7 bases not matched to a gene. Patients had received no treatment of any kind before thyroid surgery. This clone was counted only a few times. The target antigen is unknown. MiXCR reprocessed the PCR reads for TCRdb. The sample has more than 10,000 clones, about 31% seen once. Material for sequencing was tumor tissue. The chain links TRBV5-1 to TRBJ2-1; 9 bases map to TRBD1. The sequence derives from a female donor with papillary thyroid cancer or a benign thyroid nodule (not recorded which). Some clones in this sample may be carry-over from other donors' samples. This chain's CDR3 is CASSLEQGARANEQFF. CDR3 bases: TGCGCCAGCAGCTTGGAACAGGGGGCTCGGGCCAATGAGCAGTTCTTC.